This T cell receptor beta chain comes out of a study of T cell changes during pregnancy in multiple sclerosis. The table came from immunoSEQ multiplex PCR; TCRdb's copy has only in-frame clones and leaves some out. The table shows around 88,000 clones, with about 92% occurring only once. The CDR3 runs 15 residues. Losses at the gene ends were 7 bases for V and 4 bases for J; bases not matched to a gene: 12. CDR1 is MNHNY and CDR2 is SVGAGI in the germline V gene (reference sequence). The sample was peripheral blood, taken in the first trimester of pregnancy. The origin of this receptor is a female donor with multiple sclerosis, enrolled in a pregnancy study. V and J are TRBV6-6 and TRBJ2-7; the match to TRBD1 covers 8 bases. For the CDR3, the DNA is TGTGCCAGCAATAGAAGGACAGGGCGATCGTACGAGCAGTACTTC. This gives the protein CASNRRTGRSYEQYF.